The rows below give T cell receptor beta chains drawn from one sample of a study of shared clonotypes between healthy human individuals. Clones were sequenced by immunoSEQ multiplex PCR, and TCRdb holds only the in-frame ones, with some missing. This table holds around 500,000 clones, 75% to 85% found once. Input material: PBMCs. The receptor source for this set is a woman aged 40 to 50 in good health. Some clones in this sample may be carry-over from other donors' samples. CDR3s include the opening cysteine and the closing phenylalanine or tryptophan. D genes are given only for firm matches. Rows give clone size only sometimes, using once, few, many, or a class for an expanded clone.

CARSLVISGRAYNTGELFF | TGTGCCAGAAGCTTGGTGATTAGCGGGAGGGCCTACAACACCGGGGAGCTGTTTTTT | TRBD2 | TRBV5-3 | . | TRBJ2-2
CASSLSGRAFSGELFF | TGTGCCAGCAGCTTGAGCGGGAGGGCCTTTTCCGGGGAGCTGTTTTTT | TRBD2 | TRBV5-6 | . | TRBJ2-2
CASSYDIGNTEAFF | TGTGCCAGCAGCTACGACATCGGGAACACTGAAGCTTTCTTT | . | TRBV6-5 | . | TRBJ1-1
CASSLYPLPGAKNIQYF | TGTGCCAGCAGCTTGTACCCCCTACCGGGAGCCAAAAACATTCAGTACTTC | . | TRBV5-4 | . | TRBJ2-4
CASSYSSTGDTEAFF | TGTGCCAGCAGTTACTCGAGCACAGGGGACACTGAAGCTTTCTTT | TRBD1 | TRBV6-5 | . | TRBJ1-1
CASSLGTGLYEQYF | TGTGCCAGCAGTTTAGGGACAGGGCTCTACGAGCAGTACTTC | TRBD1 | TRBV27 | . | TRBJ2-7
CASSGPGQGKTEAFF | TGTGCCAGCAGTGGGCCGGGACAGGGTAAGACTGAAGCTTTCTTT | TRBD1 | TRBV25-1 | many | TRBJ1-1
CASTRTGTGVYEQYF | TGTGCCAGCACCAGAACCGGGACAGGGGTCTACGAGCAGTACTTC | TRBD1 | TRBV28 | . | TRBJ2-7
CASSMRSPENIQYF | TGTGCCAGCAGCATGCGGTCCCCCGAAAACATTCAGTACTTC | . | TRBV5-4 | . | TRBJ2-4
CASSSPGGSGANVLTF | TGTGCCAGCAGCTCCCCTGGGGGTTCTGGGGCCAACGTCCTGACTTTC | . | TRBV5-4 | . | TRBJ2-6
CASSFAGQDPKLAKNIQYF | TGTGCCAGCAGCTTCGCGGGACAGGACCCAAAACTAGCCAAAAACATTCAGTACTTC | TRBD1 | TRBV5-6 | . | TRBJ2-4
CASSGGGTTTYNEQFF | TGTGCCAGCAGTGGGGGAGGGACTACCACCTACAATGAGCAGTTCTTC | TRBD2 | TRBV25-1 | . | TRBJ2-1
CASSARGDQPQHF | TGTGCCAGCAGCGCACGGGGGGATCAGCCCCAGCATTTT | . | TRBV7-2 | many | TRBJ1-5
CSVEETASTDTQYF | TGCAGCGTGGAGGAGACAGCGAGCACAGATACGCAGTATTTT | . | TRBV29-1 | . | TRBJ2-3
CASSLDRDQPQHF | TGTGCCAGTAGTCTGGACAGGGATCAGCCCCAGCATTTT | TRBD1 | TRBV19 | . | TRBJ1-5
CASSEGPKNIQYF | TGTGCCAGCAGTGAAGGACCCAAAAACATTCAGTACTTC | . | TRBV28 | . | TRBJ2-4
CASSSSYPYTPSTDTQYF | TGTGCCAGCAGCTCATCATACCCGTATACCCCAAGCACAGATACGCAGTATTTT | . | TRBV5-6 | few | TRBJ2-3
CASSEIREAQYF | TGTGCCAGCAGCGAAATAAGGGAGGCCCAGTACTTC | . | TRBV25-1 | . | TRBJ2-5
CASSLALASGSSTDTQYF | TGTGCCAGCAGCTTGGCCCTGGCCAGCGGGAGTAGCACAGATACGCAGTATTTT | TRBD2 | TRBV5-4 | . | TRBJ2-3
CASSIRISYEQYF | TGTGCCAGTAGTATCCGGATCTCCTACGAGCAGTACTTC | . | TRBV19 | . | TRBJ2-7
CASSYSGRLFYEQYF | TGTGCCAGCAGTTACTCAGGACGCTTGTTCTACGAGCAGTACTTC | . | TRBV6-5 | . | TRBJ2-7
CASSPPGTQFF | TGTGCCAGCTCACCACCGGGTACACAGTTCTTC | . | TRBV18 | . | TRBJ2-1
CSVTTGTGVGSYGYTF | TGCAGCGTGACTACCGGGACAGGGGTTGGAAGCTATGGCTACACCTTC | TRBD1 | TRBV29-1 | . | TRBJ1-2
CASSQDAIAAPYEQYF | TGCGCCAGCAGCCAAGACGCCATAGCGGCGCCCTACGAGCAGTACTTC | . | TRBV5-4 | once | TRBJ2-7
CASSFYPTDNTGELFF | TGTGCCAGCAGCTTTTACCCGACGGATAACACCGGGGAGCTGTTTTTT | . | TRBV7-3 | . | TRBJ2-2
CASHPPDSPMNTEAFF | TGTGCCAGCCACCCGCCCGACAGTCCAATGAACACTGAAGCTTTCTTT | . | TRBV13 | few | TRBJ1-1
CATKGQLAGGPNNEQFF | TGTGCGACTAAAGGCCAACTAGCGGGAGGGCCGAACAATGAGCAGTTCTTC | TRBD2 | TRBV18 | . | TRBJ2-1
CASSLSAAPPNYGYTF | TGTGCCAGCAGTTTGTCCGCGGCGCCCCCCAACTATGGCTACACCTTC | . | TRBV28 | . | TRBJ1-2
CASSNNRGAEAFF | TGTGCCAGCAGCAACAACAGGGGGGCTGAAGCTTTCTTT | . | TRBV21-1 | . | TRBJ1-1
CASSEYRGGGVTDTQYF | TGTGCCAGCAGTGAATATAGGGGAGGGGGCGTCACAGATACGCAGTATTTT | . | TRBV25-1 | . | TRBJ2-3
CASSQTRERVWDEQFF | TGTGCCAGTAGTCAGACCAGGGAAAGGGTGTGGGATGAGCAGTTCTTC | . | TRBV19 | . | TRBJ2-1
CASSVALDPSYNEQFF | TGTGCCAGCAGCGTAGCACTAGACCCATCCTACAATGAGCAGTTCTTC | . | TRBV9 | . | TRBJ2-1
CASSTQGLGTGELFF | TGTGCCAGCAGTACACAGGGGTTGGGCACCGGGGAGCTGTTTTTT | TRBD1 | TRBV2 | . | TRBJ2-2
CASSPRLAGVGETQYF | TGTGCCAGCAGCCCTCGACTAGCGGGAGTCGGAGAGACCCAGTACTTC | TRBD2 | TRBV11-2 | . | TRBJ2-5
CASSLGGSTDTQYF | TGTGCCAGCAGCTTAGGGGGTTCCACAGATACGCAGTATTTT | . | TRBV13 | . | TRBJ2-3
CATSRGTGQFNEKLFF | TGTGCCACCAGCAGAGGAACCGGACAGTTTAATGAAAAACTGTTTTTT | . | TRBV15 | . | TRBJ1-4
CASRPLGGSSEQYF | TGTGCCAGTAGACCTCTGGGAGGTTCTTCCGAGCAGTACTTC | . | TRBV19 | . | TRBJ2-7
CASSLALAGTYEQYF | TGCGCCAGCAGCTTGGCACTAGCGGGAACCTACGAGCAGTACTTC | TRBD2 | TRBV5-1 | . | TRBJ2-7
CASSTRTGALLDTQYF | TGTGCCAGCAGTACCAGGACAGGGGCCCTATTAGATACGCAGTATTTT | TRBD1 | TRBV27 | . | TRBJ2-3
CASSQPSSWGTEAFF | TGCGCCAGCAGCCAACCCAGTTCTTGGGGCACTGAAGCTTTCTTT | . | TRBV4-1 | . | TRBJ1-1
CASSVVASGSQGEQFF | TGTGCCAGCAGCGTAGTGGCTAGCGGGAGTCAGGGTGAGCAGTTCTTC | TRBD2 | TRBV9 | few | TRBJ2-1
CASRGLTGPPFYEQYF | TGTGCCAGCAGGGGATTGACAGGGCCTCCCTTCTACGAGCAGTACTTC | TRBD1 | TRBV6-4 | . | TRBJ2-7
CASSLVLRTSYGYTF | TGTGCCAGCAGCTTAGTGTTGCGGACGTCCTATGGCTACACCTTC | . | TRBV11-2 | . | TRBJ1-2
CASSSSGTLSKYF | TGTGCCAGCAGCAGCTCCGGGACGCTGAGCAAATACTTC | . | TRBV5-6 | . | TRBJ2-7
CASSPDGTSGYEQYF | TGTGCCAGCAGCCCGGACGGGACTAGCGGCTACGAGCAGTACTTC | TRBD2 | TRBV5-4 | . | TRBJ2-7
CASSLAGANIQYF | TGTGCCAGCAGCTTAGCAGGCGCGAACATTCAGTACTTC | . | TRBV5-6 | . | TRBJ2-4
CASTPPGGGGAEAFF | TGTGCCAGCACCCCCCCGGGGGGCGGGGGGGCTGAAGCTTTCTTT | . | TRBV25-1 | . | TRBJ1-1
CATNRGGIYEQYF | TGTGCCACCAATCGGGGGGGGATCTACGAGCAGTACTTC | TRBD2 | TRBV28 | . | TRBJ2-7
CASSLAGTSAYNEQFF | TGTGCCAGCAGCTTAGCCGGGACTAGCGCCTACAATGAGCAGTTCTTC | TRBD2 | TRBV7-3 | . | TRBJ2-1
CASSSGQGGEAFF | TGTGCCAGCAGCTCGGGACAGGGAGGTGAAGCTTTCTTT | TRBD1 | TRBV7-3 | few | TRBJ1-1
CASSATGAGETQYF | TGTGCCAGCAGCGCCACAGGGGCGGGGGAGACCCAGTACTTC | . | TRBV2 | once | TRBJ2-5
CAIGPGLAGTYEQYF | TGTGCCATCGGACCCGGACTAGCGGGAACTTACGAGCAGTACTTC | TRBD2 | TRBV10-3 | . | TRBJ2-7
CASSEDRGWTDTQYF | TGCGCCAGCAGTGAGGACAGGGGCTGGACAGATACGCAGTATTTT | TRBD1 | TRBV10-1 | . | TRBJ2-3